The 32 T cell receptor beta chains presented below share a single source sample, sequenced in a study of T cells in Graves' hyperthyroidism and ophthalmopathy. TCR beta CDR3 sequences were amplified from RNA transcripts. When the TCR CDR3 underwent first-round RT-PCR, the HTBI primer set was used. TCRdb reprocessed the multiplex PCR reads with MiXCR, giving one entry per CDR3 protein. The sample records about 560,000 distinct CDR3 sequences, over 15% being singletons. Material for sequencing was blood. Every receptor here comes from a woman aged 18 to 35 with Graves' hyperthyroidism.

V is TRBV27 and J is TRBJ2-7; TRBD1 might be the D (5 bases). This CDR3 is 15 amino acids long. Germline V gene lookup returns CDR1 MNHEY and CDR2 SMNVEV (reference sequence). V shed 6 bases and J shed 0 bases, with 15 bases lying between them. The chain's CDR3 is CASRIRGGSSYEQYF. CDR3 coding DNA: TGTGCCAGCAGAATAAGGGGCGGTAGCTCCTACGAGCAGTACTTC.

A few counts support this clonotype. CDR3: CASSAEGTYEQYF. The DNA of the CDR3 is TGTGCCAGCAGCGCCGAGGGGACCTACGAGCAGTACTTC. The V call is TRBV5-5, the J call TRBJ2-7; either TRBD1 or TRBD2 may supply D (5 bases each). V gave up 4 bases and J gave up 2 bases, with 10 bases separating them. The V gene's germline CDR1 is SGHKS and CDR2 YYEKEE (reference sequence). CDR3 length: 13 residues. Complete variable domain (other parts from reference TRBV5-5 and TRBJ2-7): DAGVTQSPTHLIKTRGQQVTLRCSPISGHKSVSWYQQVLGQGPQFIFQYYEKEERGRGNFPDRFSARQFPNYSSELNVNALLLGDSALYLCASSAEGTYEQYFGPGTRLTVT.

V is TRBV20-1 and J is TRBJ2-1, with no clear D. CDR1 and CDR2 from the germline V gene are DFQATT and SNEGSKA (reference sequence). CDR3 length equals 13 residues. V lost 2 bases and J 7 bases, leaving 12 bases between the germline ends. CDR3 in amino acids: CSARSRLENEQFF. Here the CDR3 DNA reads TGCAGTGCTAGATCTCGGCTAGAGAATGAGCAGTTCTTC.

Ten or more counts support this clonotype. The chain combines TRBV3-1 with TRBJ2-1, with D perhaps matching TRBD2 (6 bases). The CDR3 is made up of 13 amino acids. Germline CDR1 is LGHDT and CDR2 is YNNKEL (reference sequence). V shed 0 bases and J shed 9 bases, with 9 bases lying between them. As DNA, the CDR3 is TGTGCCAGCAGCCAAGAACTAGCCCCTGAGCAGTTCTTC. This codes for CASSQELAPEQFF.

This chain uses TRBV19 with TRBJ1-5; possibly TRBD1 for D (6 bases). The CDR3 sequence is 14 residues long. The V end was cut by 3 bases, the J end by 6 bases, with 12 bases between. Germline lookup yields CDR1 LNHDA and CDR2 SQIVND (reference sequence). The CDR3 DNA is TGTGCCAGTAGTATGGAGGGGGGGTTTCAGCCCCAGCATTTT. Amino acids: CASSMEGGFQPQHF.

The CDR3 here is CASSQGEGHIYEQYF. For the CDR3, the DNA is TGTGCCAGCAGCCAAGGGGAGGGCCACATCTACGAGCAGTACTTC. This chain links TRBV4-2 with TRBJ2-7, with 7 bases aligning to TRBD2. Germline-derived CDR1 and CDR2 are LGHNA and YNFKEQ. This CDR3 region has 15 residues. Trimming removed 1 base from V and 3 bases from J; junction bases left unmatched: 6.

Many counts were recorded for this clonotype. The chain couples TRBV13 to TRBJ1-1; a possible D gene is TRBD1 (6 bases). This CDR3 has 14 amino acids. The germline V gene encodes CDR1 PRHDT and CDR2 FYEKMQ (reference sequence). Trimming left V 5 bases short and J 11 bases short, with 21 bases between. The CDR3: CASSQKGTGSSAFF. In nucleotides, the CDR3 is TGTGCCAGCAGCCAAAAGGGTACAGGGTCATCGGCTTTCTTT.

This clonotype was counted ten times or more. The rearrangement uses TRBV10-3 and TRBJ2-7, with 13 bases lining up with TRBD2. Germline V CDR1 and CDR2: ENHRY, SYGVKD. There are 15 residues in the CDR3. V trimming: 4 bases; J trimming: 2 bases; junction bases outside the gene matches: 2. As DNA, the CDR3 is TGTGCCATCAGTGGAACTAGCGGGAGGGCCTACGAGCAGTACTTC. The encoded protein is CAISGTSGRAYEQYF.

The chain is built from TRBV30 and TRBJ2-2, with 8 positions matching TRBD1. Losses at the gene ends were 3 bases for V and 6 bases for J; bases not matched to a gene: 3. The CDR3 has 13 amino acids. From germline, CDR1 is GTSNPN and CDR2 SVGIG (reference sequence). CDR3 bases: TGTGCCTGGAGCGAACAGGGGGCCGGGGAGCTGTTTTTT. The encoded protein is CAWSEQGAGELFF.

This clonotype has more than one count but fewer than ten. DNA of the CDR3: TGTGCCAGTAGTAGCCCGGACCAGGGCAATCAGCCCCAGCATTTT. Protein: CASSSPDQGNQPQHF. The chain combines TRBV19 with TRBJ1-5; D unclear. Between the trimmed V and J ends, which lost 4 bases and 2 bases, there was a span of 12 bases. The germline V gene encodes CDR1 LNHDA and CDR2 SQIVND (reference sequence). The length of the CDR3 is 15 residues.

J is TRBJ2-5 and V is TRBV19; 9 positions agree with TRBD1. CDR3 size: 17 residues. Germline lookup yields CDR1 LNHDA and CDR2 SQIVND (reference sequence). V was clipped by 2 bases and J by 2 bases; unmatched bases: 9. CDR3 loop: CASSISGTGFSQETQYF. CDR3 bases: TGTGCCAGTAGTATAAGCGGGACAGGGTTTTCGCAAGAGACCCAGTACTTC. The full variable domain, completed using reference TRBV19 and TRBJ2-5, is DGGITQSPKYLFRKEGQNVTLSCEQNLNHDAMYWYRQDPGQGLRLIYYSQIVNDFQKGDIAEGYSVSREKKESFPLTVTSAQKNPTAFYLCASSISGTGFSQETQYFGPGTRLLVL.

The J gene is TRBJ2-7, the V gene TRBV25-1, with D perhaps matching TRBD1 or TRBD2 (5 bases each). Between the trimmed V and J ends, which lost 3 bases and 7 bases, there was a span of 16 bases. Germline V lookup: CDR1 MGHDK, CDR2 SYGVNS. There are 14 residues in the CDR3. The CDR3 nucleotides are TGTGCCAGCAGTGATTCTGGCCCATGGGGGGAGCAGTACTTC. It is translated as CASSDSGPWGEQYF.

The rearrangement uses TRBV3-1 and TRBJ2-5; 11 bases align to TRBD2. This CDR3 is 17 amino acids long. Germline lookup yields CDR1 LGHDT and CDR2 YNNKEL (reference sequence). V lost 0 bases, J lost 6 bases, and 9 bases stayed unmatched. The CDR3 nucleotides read TGTGCCAGCAGCCAAGATTTACGTACTAGCGGGGGTCAGACCCAGTACTTC. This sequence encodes CASSQDLRTSGGQTQYF.

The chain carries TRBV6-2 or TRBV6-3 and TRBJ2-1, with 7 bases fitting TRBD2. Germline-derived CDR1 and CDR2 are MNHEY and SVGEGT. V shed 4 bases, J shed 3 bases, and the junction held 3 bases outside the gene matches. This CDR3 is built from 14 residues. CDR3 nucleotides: TGTGCCAGCAGTTTAAGCGGGATCTACAATGAGCAGTTCTTC. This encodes CASSLSGIYNEQFF.

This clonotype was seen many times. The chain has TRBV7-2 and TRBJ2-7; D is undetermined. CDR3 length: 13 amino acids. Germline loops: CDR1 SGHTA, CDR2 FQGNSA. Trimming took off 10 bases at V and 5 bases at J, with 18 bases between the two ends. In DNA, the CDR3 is TGTGCCACCCAAGGAGAGCTGGTGGACGAGCAGTACTTC. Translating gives CATQGELVDEQYF.

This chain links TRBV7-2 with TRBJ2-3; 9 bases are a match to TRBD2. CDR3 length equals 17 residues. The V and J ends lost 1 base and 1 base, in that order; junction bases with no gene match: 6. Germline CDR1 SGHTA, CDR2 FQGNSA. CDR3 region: CASSLGGGGARTDTQYF. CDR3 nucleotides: TGTGCCAGCAGCTTAGGGGGCGGGGGGGCCCGCACAGATACGCAGTATTTT.

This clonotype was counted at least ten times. CDR3 in amino acids: CASSEGTGRSTEAFF. CDR3 bases: TGTGCCAGCAGTGAAGGTACGGGAAGGAGCACTGAAGCTTTCTTT. This chain joins TRBV6-1 and TRBJ1-1; D unclear. Germline-derived CDR1 and CDR2 are MNHNS and SASEGT. This CDR3 has 15 amino acids. Trimming stripped 1 base from V and 4 bases from J, with 13 bases between.

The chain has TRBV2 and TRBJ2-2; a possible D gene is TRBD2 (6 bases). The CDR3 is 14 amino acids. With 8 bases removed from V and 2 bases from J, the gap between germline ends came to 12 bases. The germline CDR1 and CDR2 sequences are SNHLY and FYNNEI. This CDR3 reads CASRPGLNTGELFF. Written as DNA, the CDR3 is TGTGCCAGCCGTCCGGGACTCAACACCGGGGAGCTGTTTTTT. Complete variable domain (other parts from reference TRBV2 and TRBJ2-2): EPEVTQTPSHQVTQMGQEVILRCVPISNHLYFYWYRQILGQKVEFLVSFYNNEISEKSEIFDDQFSVERPDGSNFTLKIRSTKLEDSAMYFCASRPGLNTGELFFGEGSRLTVL.

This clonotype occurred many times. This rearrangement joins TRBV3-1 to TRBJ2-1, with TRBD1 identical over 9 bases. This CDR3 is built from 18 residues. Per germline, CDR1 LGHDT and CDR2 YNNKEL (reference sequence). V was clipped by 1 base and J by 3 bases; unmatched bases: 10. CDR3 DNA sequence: TGTGCCAGCAGCCAAGTCCCCTTTACAGGGGGCGGCTACAATGAGCAGTTCTTC. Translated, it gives CASSQVPFTGGGYNEQFF.

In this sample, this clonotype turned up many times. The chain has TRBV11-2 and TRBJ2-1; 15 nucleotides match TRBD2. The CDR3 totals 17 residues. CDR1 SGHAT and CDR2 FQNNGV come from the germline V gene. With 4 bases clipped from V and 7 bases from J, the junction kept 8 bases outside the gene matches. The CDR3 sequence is CASSSGLAGGIVNEQFF. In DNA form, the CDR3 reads TGTGCCAGCAGCTCTGGACTAGCGGGAGGGATCGTGAATGAGCAGTTCTTC. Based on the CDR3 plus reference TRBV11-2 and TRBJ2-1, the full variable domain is EAGVAQSPRYKIIEKRQSVAFWCNPISGHATLYWYQQILGQGPKLLIQFQNNGVVDDSQLPKDRFSAERLKGVDSTLKIQPAKLEDSAVYLCASSSGLAGGIVNEQFFGPGTRLTVL.

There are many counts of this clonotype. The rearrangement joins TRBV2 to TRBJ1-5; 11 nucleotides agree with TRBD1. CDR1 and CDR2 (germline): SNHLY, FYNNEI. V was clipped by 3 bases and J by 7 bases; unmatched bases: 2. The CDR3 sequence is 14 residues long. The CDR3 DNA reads TGTGCCAGCAGTGAGGGGACAGGGGGACAGCCCCAGCATTTT. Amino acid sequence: CASSEGTGGQPQHF. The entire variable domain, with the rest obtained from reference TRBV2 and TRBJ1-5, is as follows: EPEVTQTPSHQVTQMGQEVILRCVPISNHLYFYWYRQILGQKVEFLVSFYNNEISEKSEIFDDQFSVERPDGSNFTLKIRSTKLEDSAMYFCASSEGTGGQPQHFGDGTRLSIL.

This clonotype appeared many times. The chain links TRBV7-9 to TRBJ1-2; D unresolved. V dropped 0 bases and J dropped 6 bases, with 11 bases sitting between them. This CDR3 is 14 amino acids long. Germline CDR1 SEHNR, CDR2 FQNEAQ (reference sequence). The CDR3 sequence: CASSLAQAGDGYTF. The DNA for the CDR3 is TGTGCCAGCAGCTTAGCGCAGGCAGGAGATGGCTACACCTTC.

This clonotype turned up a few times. The CDR3 here is CAISPSGGNTYEQYF. DNA for the CDR3: TGTGCCATCAGCCCGTCGGGGGGGAATACCTACGAGCAGTACTTC. The chain couples TRBV10-3 to TRBJ2-7; 8 positions agree with TRBD2. In germline, CDR1 is ENHRY, CDR2 SYGVKD. J gave up 2 bases and V 6 bases, and 9 bases lay outside the gene matches. This CDR3 contains 15 residues.

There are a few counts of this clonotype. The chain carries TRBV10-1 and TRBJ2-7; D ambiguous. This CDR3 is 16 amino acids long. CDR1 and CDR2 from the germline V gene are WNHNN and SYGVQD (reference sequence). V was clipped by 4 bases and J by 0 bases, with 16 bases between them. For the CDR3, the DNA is TGCGCCAGCAGTGTGGCCCCCCCGCGGAGCTCCTACGAGCAGTACTTC. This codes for CASSVAPPRSSYEQYF.

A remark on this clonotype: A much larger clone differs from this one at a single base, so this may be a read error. DNA of the CDR3: TGTGCCAGCAGTCCGTGGTCGGGACGGGGTGTACAGCCCCAGCATTTT. Amino acid sequence: CASSPWSGRGVQPQHF. The chain has TRBV28 and TRBJ1-5, with a possible D match to TRBD1 (5 bases). With 5 bases removed from V and 7 bases from J, the gap between germline ends came to 21 bases. Germline CDR1 is MDHEN and CDR2 is SYDVKM. The length of the CDR3 is 16 residues. The whole variable domain, filled in from reference TRBV28 and TRBJ1-5, reads DVKVTQSSRYLVKRTGEKVFLECVQDMDHENMFWYRQDPGLGLRLIYFSYDVKMKEKGDIPEGYSVSREKKERFSLILESASTNQTSMYLCASSPWSGRGVQPQHFGDGTRLSIL.

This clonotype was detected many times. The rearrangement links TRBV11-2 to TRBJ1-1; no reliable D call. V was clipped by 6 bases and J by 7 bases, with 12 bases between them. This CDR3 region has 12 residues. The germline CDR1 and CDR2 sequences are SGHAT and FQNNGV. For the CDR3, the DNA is TGTGCCAGCAGGAAGGCGGGGAGTGAAGCTTTCTTT. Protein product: CASRKAGSEAFF.

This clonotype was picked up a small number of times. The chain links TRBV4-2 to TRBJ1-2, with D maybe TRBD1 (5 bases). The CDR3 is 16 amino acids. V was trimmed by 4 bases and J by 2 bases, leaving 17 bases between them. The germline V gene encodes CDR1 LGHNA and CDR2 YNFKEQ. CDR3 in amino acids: CASSRPTGGSNYGYTF. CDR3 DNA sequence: TGTGCCAGCAGCCGCCCTACTGGGGGATCGAACTATGGCTACACCTTC.

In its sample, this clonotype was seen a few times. CDR3 protein: CASSEKGMTGIYGYTF. As DNA, the CDR3 is TGTGCCAGCAGTGAAAAGGGAATGACAGGGATCTATGGCTACACCTTC. The gene calls are TRBV6-1 and TRBJ1-2; 7 positions agree with TRBD1. V trimming: 2 bases; J trimming: 4 bases; junction bases outside the gene matches: 10. Germline V lookup: CDR1 MNHNS, CDR2 SASEGT. The CDR3 runs 16 residues.

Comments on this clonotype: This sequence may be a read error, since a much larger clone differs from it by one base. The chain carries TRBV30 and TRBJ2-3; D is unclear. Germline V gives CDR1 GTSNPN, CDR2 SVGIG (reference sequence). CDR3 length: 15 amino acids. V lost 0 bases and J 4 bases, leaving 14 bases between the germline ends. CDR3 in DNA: TGTGCCTGGAGTGTACTTAGACGAGGCGCAGATACGCAGTATTTT. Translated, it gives CAWSVLRRGADTQYF.

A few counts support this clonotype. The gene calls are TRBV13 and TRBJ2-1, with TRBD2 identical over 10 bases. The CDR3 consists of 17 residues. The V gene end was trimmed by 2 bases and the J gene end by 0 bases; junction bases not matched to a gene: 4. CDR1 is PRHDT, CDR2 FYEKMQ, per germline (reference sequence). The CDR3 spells CASSLLLAGNSYNEQFF. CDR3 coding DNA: TGTGCCAGCAGCTTATTACTAGCGGGAAACTCCTACAATGAGCAGTTCTTC.

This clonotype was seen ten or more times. DNA of the CDR3: TGTGCCAGCAGTTACGGCGGGAGGGCCTGGAATGAGCAGTTCTTC. Protein sequence: CASSYGGRAWNEQFF. This chain joins TRBV6-6 and TRBJ2-1, with 9 nucleotides matching TRBD2. Trimming at V came to 2 bases and at J to 7 bases, leaving 6 bases not matched to a gene. This CDR3 contains 15 residues. Germline-derived CDR1 and CDR2 are MNHNY and SVGAGI (reference sequence).

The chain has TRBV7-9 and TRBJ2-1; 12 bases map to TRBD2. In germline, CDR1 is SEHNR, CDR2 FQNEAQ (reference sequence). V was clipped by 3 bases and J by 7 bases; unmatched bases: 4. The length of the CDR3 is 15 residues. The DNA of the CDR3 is TGTGCCAGCAGCTTTACGACTAGCGGGAGTAATGAGCAGTTCTTC. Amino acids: CASSFTTSGSNEQFF.